This passage covers 4 T cell receptor beta chains from one sample sequenced in a study of blood T cell repertoires in COVID-19. Using immunoSEQ multiplex PCR, the repertoire was profiled, and TCRdb retains in-frame clones only, with some absent. The table records 350,000 to 450,000 clones, about 89% of them present only once. Sequencing used peripheral blood. These receptors originate from a woman aged 55-70 years with COVID-19, enrolled during active disease.

The chain uses TRBV29-1 and TRBJ2-7, with 8 bases lining up with TRBD1. CDR1 and CDR2 from the germline V gene are SQVTM and ANQGSEA. The junction had 5 bases not matched to a gene; V was cut back by 1 base and J by 0 bases. The CDR3 runs 15 residues. DNA for the CDR3: TGCAGCGTTGAAGTATCAGGGGGCAACTCCTACGAGCAGTACTTC. It yields the protein CSVEVSGGNSYEQYF.

Only a few counts were recorded for this clone. The V gene is TRBV27, the J gene TRBJ2-1; 8 bases match TRBD1. J gave up 6 bases and V 4 bases, and 8 bases lay outside the gene matches. The CDR3 spans 15 residues. CDR1 and CDR2 (germline): MNHEY, SMNVEV (reference sequence). CDR3 loop: CASSSRQGIRNEQFF. CDR3 bases: TGTGCCAGCAGTTCACGACAGGGGATACGCAATGAGCAGTTCTTC.

J is TRBJ1-1 and V is TRBV5-1, with D tentatively TRBD1 (5 bases). The V and J ends lost 7 bases and 6 bases respectively, with 19 bases between them. The CDR3 extends over 14 amino acids. Looked up from germline, CDR1 is SGHRS and CDR2 is YFSETQ. The CDR3: CASSAGGIVAEAFF. CDR3 DNA: TGCGCCAGCTCCGCTGGGGGGATAGTCGCTGAAGCTTTCTTT.

Points on this clone: Other DNA sequences in the same sample also yield this CDR3. This chain connects TRBV6-5 to TRBJ1-4; no definite D call. V was trimmed by 2 bases and J by 8 bases, leaving 6 bases between them. CDR1 MNHEY and CDR2 SVGAGI come from the germline V gene. This CDR3 has 12 amino acids. CDR3 sequence reads: CASSYGGEKLFF. In DNA, the CDR3 is TGTGCCAGCAGTTACGGCGGAGAAAAACTGTTTTTT.